This TCR beta chain appears in the sequencing data of a study of blood T cells in healthy people across ages. The V segment lost 5 bases and the J segment 1 base; nucleotides outside the gene matches: 6. This CDR3 spans 15 amino acids. With a J-beta primer mix and a sample-barcoded 5' primer, a second PCR ran roughly 6 to 12 cycles. TCRdb analysed the 5' RACE reads with MiXCR anew, one entry per CDR3 protein. The repertoire holds some 760,000 distinct CDR3 sequences, with 25% as singletons. In addition, the sample was reused for a study of T cells of mothers and their children. As reported in that work: cDNA synthesis used all extracted RNA, 1.5 ug per 15 ul. Added by the second PCR's M1S primer were sample barcodes and 2-4 random nucleotides.

The sequence was collected from a boy between 10 and 17 years old in good health. The V gene is TRBV12-3 or TRBV12-4, the J gene TRBJ2-7, with TRBD2 matching 9 bases. The sample taken for sequencing was blood. CDR3 region: CASSHLREGSYEQYF. The CDR3 DNA sequence: TGTGCCAGCAGTCACCTGCGGGAGGGGTCCTACGAGCAGTACTTC.